Presented here are 17 T cell receptor beta chains from one specimen sequenced in a study of T cell responses to AZD1222 COVID-19 vaccine. The method was immunoSEQ multiplex PCR; TCRdb's version includes in-frame clones alone and lacks a portion of them. Of 95,000 to 100,000 clones listed, around 87% are singletons. Source: peripheral blood, taken 28 days after the second AZD1222 dose. The receptors originated from an adult who received the AZD1222 COVID-19 vaccine.

CDR3 coding DNA: TGTGCCAGCTCACAGGCGGGAAACTACGAGCAGTACTTC. Its protein is CASSQAGNYEQYF. The rearrangement links TRBV18 to TRBJ2-7; perhaps TRBD2 as D (6 bases). This CDR3 is 13 amino acids long. The V gene's germline CDR1 is KGHSH and CDR2 LQKENI. The V end lost 4 bases, the J end lost 3 bases, and 10 bases lay between the germline ends.

This CDR3 is CASSQPGTSGLGEQFF. DNA of the CDR3: TGCGCCAGCAGCCAACCCGGGACTAGCGGGCTTGGTGAGCAGTTCTTC. The chain combines TRBV4-3 with TRBJ2-1; 12 nucleotides line up with TRBD2. In germline, CDR1 is LGHNA, CDR2 YSLEER. The CDR3 runs to 16 residues. V shed 2 bases, J shed 9 bases, and the junction held 8 bases outside the gene matches.

The chain combines TRBV19 with TRBJ2-1, with TRBD1 identical over 8 bases. Germline trimming cut 5 bases from V and 7 bases from J; bases unmatched to any gene: 10. This CDR3 has 15 amino acids. Germline CDR1 is LNHDA and CDR2 is SQIVND (reference sequence). CDR3 protein: CASSAGQGATNEQFF. The CDR3 DNA reads TGTGCCAGTAGTGCTGGCCAGGGGGCGACTAATGAGCAGTTCTTC.

In its sample, this clone was seen a few times. The chain has TRBV15 and TRBJ1-1; the match to TRBD1 covers 8 bases. With V trimmed by 6 bases and J by 6 bases, 12 bases remained unmatched. Germline V gene data show CDR1 as LNHNV and CDR2 as YYDKDF (reference sequence). The CDR3 extends over 15 amino acids. CDR3 residues: CATSPQSGGVAEAFF. The CDR3 coding sequence is TGTGCCACCAGTCCCCAATCAGGGGGCGTCGCTGAAGCTTTCTTT.

The chain couples TRBV10-2 to TRBJ2-7, with no clear D. The CDR3 extends over 14 amino acids. Germline V lookup: CDR1 WSHSY, CDR2 SAAADI. V lost 2 bases, J lost 7 bases, and 15 bases lay in between. In DNA form, the CDR3 reads TGCGCCAGCAGTGAGATAGCCCTAAAGGATGAGCAGTACTTC. Translating gives CASSEIALKDEQYF.

This clone came up once. The rearrangement uses TRBV5-6 and TRBJ1-6, with D perhaps TRBD1 (6 bases). The germline V gene has CDR1 SGHDT and CDR2 YYEEEE. CDR3 length: 16 residues. V was trimmed by 4 bases and J by 6 bases, leaving 17 bases between them. The CDR3 region is CASSQGRGSGNSPLHF. CDR3 in DNA: TGTGCCAGCAGCCAGGGGAGGGGGTCTGGTAATTCACCCCTCCACTTT.

This chain links TRBV5-6 with TRBJ2-1; 9 nucleotides align to TRBD1. Trimming removed 2 bases from V and 7 bases from J; junction bases left unmatched: 7. The CDR3 has 15 amino acids. CDR1 is SGHDT, CDR2 YYEEEE, per germline. Here the CDR3 reads CASSFDRGSKNEQFF. In DNA form, the CDR3 reads TGTGCCAGCAGCTTCGACAGGGGGAGTAAAAATGAGCAGTTCTTC.

The chain recombines TRBV30 with TRBJ1-5, with D possibly matching TRBD1 (5 bases). CDR3 length: 17 amino acids. From germline, CDR1 is GTSNPN and CDR2 SVGIG (reference sequence). Trimming took 2 bases from V and 0 from J, leaving 17 bases between them. The CDR3 region has the DNA TGTGCCTGGAGTCGGGGCAGGGTAAGCTATAGCAATCAGCCCCAGCATTTT. This translates into CAWSRGRVSYSNQPQHF.

V gene TRBV7-3 combines with J gene TRBJ2-1, with 8 bases that match TRBD1. The V segment lost 2 bases and the J segment 9 bases; nucleotides outside the gene matches: 3. Germline CDR1 reads SGHTA; CDR2 reads FQGTGA. The CDR3 has 13 amino acids. The DNA of the CDR3 is TGTGCCAGCAGCTTAGGACAGGGTGGTGAGCAGTTCTTC. Its translation is CASSLGQGGEQFF.

This chain uses TRBV29-1 with TRBJ2-7; 7 nucleotides agree with TRBD2. The ends lost 4 bases at V and 2 bases at J; junction bases unmatched: 8. This CDR3 has 14 amino acids. Germline CDR1 is SQVTM and CDR2 is ANQGSEA. The CDR3 loop reads CSVAGGSGPYEQYF. The CDR3 DNA reads as TGCAGCGTTGCGGGGGGTAGCGGCCCCTACGAGCAGTACTTC.

This clone has just one count. As DNA, the CDR3 is TGTGCCAGCAGTAGGGACCGGAACTATGGCTACACCTTC. Encoded protein: CASSRDRNYGYTF. The chain links TRBV6-6 to TRBJ1-2; TRBD1 is a possible D gene (5 bases). Germline CDR1 and CDR2: MNHNY and SVGAGI (reference sequence). This CDR3 region has 13 residues. V dropped 5 bases and J dropped 2 bases, with 9 bases sitting between them.

V and J are TRBV10-3 and TRBJ2-3; no clear D. The V gene's germline CDR1 is ENHRY and CDR2 SYGVKD. This CDR3 has 12 residues. The germline V and J ends were trimmed by 8 bases and 1 base, with 7 bases remaining between them. The chain's CDR3 is CAIWDGTDTQYF. The CDR3, as DNA: TGTGCCATCTGGGATGGCACAGATACGCAGTATTTT.

This clone appeared once. The chain uses TRBV28 and TRBJ2-7; 10 nucleotides align to TRBD1. The CDR3 has 14 residues. V lost 7 bases and J lost 3; bases outside the gene matches: 6. The germline gives CDR1 MDHEN, CDR2 SYDVKM. The CDR3 reads CASTVTGGNYEQYF. CDR3 DNA sequence: TGTGCCAGCACGGTGACAGGGGGCAACTACGAGCAGTACTTC.

This clone was counted once. The rearrangement joins TRBV28 to TRBJ1-6, with D possibly matching TRBD1 (6 bases). Trimming removed 4 bases from V and 3 bases from J, with 19 bases in between. CDR1 MDHEN and CDR2 SYDVKM come from the germline V gene. The CDR3 is made up of 18 amino acids. The CDR3 reads CASSSPWAHRVYNSPLHF. The CDR3 region has the DNA TGTGCCAGCAGTTCCCCATGGGCGCACAGGGTCTATAATTCACCCCTCCACTTT.

The count of this clone is one. CDR3 DNA: TGTGCCTGGACGATAGCGGGGAGAGGAGAGACCCAGTACTTC. Amino acids: CAWTIAGRGETQYF. The chain is built from TRBV30 and TRBJ2-5; 8 bases match TRBD2. This CDR3 spans 14 amino acids. Trimming at V came to 4 bases and at J to 4 bases, leaving 8 bases not matched to a gene. The germline V gene encodes CDR1 GTSNPN and CDR2 SVGIG (reference sequence). The full variable domain, completed using reference TRBV30 and TRBJ2-5, is SQTIHQWPATLVQPVGSPLSLECTVEGTSNPNLYWYRQAAGRGLQLLFYSVGIGQISSEVPQNLSASRPQDRQFILSSKKLLLSDSGFYLCAWTIAGRGETQYFGPGTRLLVL.

J is TRBJ2-1 and V is TRBV7-3; TRBD2 is a possible D gene (6 bases). Germline loops: CDR1 SGHTA, CDR2 FQGTGA. Trimming took off 4 bases at V and 5 bases at J, with 15 bases between the two ends. This CDR3 spans 15 amino acids. This CDR3 reads CASSSYPRGNNEQFF. The CDR3 coding sequence is TGTGCCAGCAGCTCATATCCCCGGGGGAACAATGAGCAGTTCTTC.

A single count supports this clone. V is TRBV19 and J is TRBJ1-2; 9 bases are shared with TRBD1. After removal of 9 bases from V and 12 bases from J, the junction contained 14 bases not matched to a gene. The germline V gene has CDR1 LNHDA and CDR2 SQIVND (reference sequence). The CDR3 runs 13 residues. This CDR3 reads CASQSGTGFDHTF. DNA of the CDR3: TGTGCCAGCCAGTCGGGGACAGGGTTTGATCACACCTTC.